These 11 T cell receptor beta chains were all obtained from the same sample, sequenced in a study of Graves' ophthalmopathy and Graves' hyperthyroidism. Amplification of TCR beta CDR3 regions used RNA transcripts. The library came from an HTBI-primed first-round RT-PCR and a second-round multiplex PCR. TCRdb re-derived calls from the multiplex PCR reads in MiXCR, one entry per CDR3 protein. The table lists some 350,000 distinct CDR3 sequences, about a sixth of them singletons. The sequenced material came from peripheral blood. The receptors shown here come from an adult woman with stable Graves' hyperthyroidism.

This clonotype was recorded many times. The J gene is TRBJ1-1, the V gene TRBV20-1; maybe TRBD1 (5 bases). Germline CDR1 is DFQATT and CDR2 is SNEGSKA (reference sequence). The CDR3 length is 13 residues. The V gene lost 5 bases and the J gene lost 0 bases, with 10 bases spanning the gap. This CDR3 is CSASDIMNTEAFF. The CDR3 coding sequence is TGCAGTGCTTCGGACATCATGAACACTGAAGCTTTCTTT.

This clonotype was seen ten or more times. The CDR3 DNA is TGTGCCAGCAGTTTAGAAGACAGCCCCGGGGTGACCCAGTACTTC. It encodes CASSLEDSPGVTQYF. The V and J genes are TRBV12-3 or TRBV12-4 and TRBJ2-5; D tentatively fits TRBD1 or TRBD2 (5 bases each). V gave up 1 base and J gave up 7 bases, with 16 bases separating them. The CDR3 runs to 15 residues.

This clonotype was counted ten times or more. The chain carries TRBV12-3 or TRBV12-4 and TRBJ1-6; D gene ambiguous. This CDR3 region has 15 residues. Deletions cut 4 bases from V and 9 bases from J, with 16 bases between. The CDR3 coding sequence is TGTGCCAGCAGTTCCCCGACGGAACTGGGTTCACCCCTCCACTTT. It is translated as CASSSPTELGSPLHF.

This clonotype has a count of ten or more. The chain uses TRBV12-3 or TRBV12-4 and TRBJ1-1; D is undetermined. The V end was cut by 7 bases, the J end by 1 base, with 13 bases between. This CDR3 region has 14 residues. In DNA form, the CDR3 reads TGTGCCAGCACCCCAGTTGAAGGGAACACTGAAGCTTTCTTT. Amino acids: CASTPVEGNTEAFF.

This clonotype was picked up many times. V usage is TRBV20-1 and J usage is TRBJ1-5; no firm D call. The CDR3 loop spans 12 amino acids. In germline, CDR1 is DFQATT, CDR2 SNEGSKA (reference sequence). V was cut by 7 bases and J by 5 bases, with 12 bases left in between. The CDR3 region has the DNA TGCAGTGGCCATGCCGGGGATCAGCCCCAGCATTTT. Its translation is CSGHAGDQPQHF.

The J gene is TRBJ2-3, the V gene TRBV11-2; possible D gene TRBD1, 5 bases. V shed 0 bases and J shed 15 bases, with 16 bases lying between them. There are 13 residues in the CDR3. Germline values: CDR1 SGHAT, CDR2 FQNNGV. CDR3 bases: TGTGCCAGCAGCTTAGAGGTGGGGCTCCTTGGCTATTTT. This encodes CASSLEVGLLGYF.

This clonotype was counted between two and nine times. The gene calls are TRBV4-3 and TRBJ2-2; D ambiguous. The CDR3 spans 17 residues. CDR1 is LGHNA, CDR2 YSLEER, per germline. V was clipped by 0 bases and J by 3 bases, with 14 bases between them. As DNA, the CDR3 is TGCGCCAGCAGCCAAGATTCCGGCAGGTTATACACCGGGGAGCTGTTTTTT. Translating gives CASSQDSGRLYTGELFF.

CDR3 residues: CASRRGGTPGSYEQYF. CDR3 nucleotide sequence: TGTGCCAGCAGGCGAGGTGGGACACCGGGCTCCTACGAGCAGTACTTC. The rearrangement uses TRBV3-1 and TRBJ2-7; tentatively, D is TRBD1 (6 bases). The V end lost 6 bases, the J end lost 0 bases, and 18 bases lay between the germline ends. Germline CDR1 is LGHDT and CDR2 is YNNKEL (reference sequence). CDR3 size: 16 residues.

This clonotype was detected many times. This chain uses TRBV12-3 or TRBV12-4 with TRBJ1-1; 7 bases line up with TRBD1. With 5 bases clipped from V and 3 bases from J, the junction kept 9 bases outside the gene matches. The CDR3 contains 15 residues. The CDR3 protein is CASSLPTGNHTEAFF. CDR3 coding DNA: TGTGCCAGCAGTCTTCCGACAGGGAACCACACTGAAGCTTTCTTT.

In the case of this clonotype: This CDR3 fails to terminate in the conserved phenylalanine or tryptophan, so it likely reflects a read error. CDR3 in DNA: TGCGCCAGCACGAGACAGGGGGGGAACATGAACACTGAAGCTTTCTTA. The encoded protein is CASTRQGGNMNTEAFL. The genes are TRBV5-1 and TRBJ1-1; 9 nucleotides match TRBD1. CDR1 is SGHRS and CDR2 is YFSETQ in the germline V gene. The CDR3 length is 16 residues. V lost 6 bases to trimming and J lost 0 bases; unmatched junction nucleotides: 9.

This clonotype was counted ten times or more. The V call is TRBV2, the J call TRBJ2-2; TRBD1 matches 8 bases. In germline, CDR1 is SNHLY, CDR2 FYNNEI. The CDR3 has 17 amino acids. Trimming took 6 bases from V and 5 from J; bases not matched to a gene: 14. The CDR3 nucleotides read TGTGCCAGCAGGAGGCCCGCCGGACAGGGAGGAACCGGGGAGCTGTTTTTT. Amino acids: CASRRPAGQGGTGELFF.